These 22 T cell receptor beta chains share one sample of origin, sequenced in a study of T cells in narcolepsy. This table comes from immunoSEQ multiplex PCR, and its TCRdb copy is limited to in-frame clones, with some not included. Of tens of thousands of clones in the sample, 60% to 85% were seen once. Source material: memory (CD45RA-) CD4+ T cells from blood. All receptors derive from a human donor in good health.

A remark on this clone: Other DNA sequences from this sample encode an identical CDR3 as well. The genes are TRBV28 and TRBJ1-5; D ambiguous. CDR1 and CDR2 (germline): MDHEN, SYDVKM. This CDR3 region has 14 residues. V dropped 6 bases and J dropped 2 bases, with 11 bases sitting between them. CDR3 protein: CASRTVPGNQPQHF. The CDR3 DNA follows: TGTGCCAGCAGAACAGTACCCGGCAATCAGCCCCAGCATTTT.

This clone was seen only once. The V and J genes are TRBV2 and TRBJ2-5, with TRBD1 as a possible D gene (7 bases). CDR1 is SNHLY and CDR2 is FYNNEI in the germline V gene. V lost 6 bases and J 4 bases, leaving 9 bases between the germline ends. This CDR3 spans 12 amino acids. The CDR3 sequence is CASREGAETQYF. DNA of the CDR3: TGTGCCAGCAGGGAGGGGGCAGAGACCCAGTACTTC. The variable domain in full, with the rest retrieved from reference TRBV2 and TRBJ2-5, is EPEVTQTPSHQVTQMGQEVILRCVPISNHLYFYWYRQILGQKVEFLVSFYNNEISEKSEIFDDQFSVERPDGSNFTLKIRSTKLEDSAMYFCASREGAETQYFGPGTRLLVL.

The J gene is TRBJ1-2, the V gene TRBV9, with 9 bases fitting TRBD1. In germline, CDR1 is SGDLS, CDR2 YYNGEE. The J segment lost 6 bases and the V segment lost 4 bases, leaving 7 bases of the junction unmatched. This CDR3 comprises 14 residues. The CDR3 nucleotides read TGTGCCAGCAGCCTTACCGGGACAGGGAATGGCTACACCTTC. Translated, it gives CASSLTGTGNGYTF.

This rearrangement joins TRBV11-2 to TRBJ2-1; the D is unclear. Germline values: CDR1 SGHAT, CDR2 FQNNGV. The CDR3 has 13 residues. V was pared by 3 bases and J by 9 bases, with 12 bases between. The CDR3 DNA sequence: TGTGCCAGCAGCTTTACCATGGTCGGTGAGCAGTTCTTC. Its translation: CASSFTMVGEQFF. Together with reference TRBV11-2 and TRBJ2-1, the CDR3 gives the full variable domain: EAGVAQSPRYKIIEKRQSVAFWCNPISGHATLYWYQQILGQGPKLLIQFQNNGVVDDSQLPKDRFSAERLKGVDSTLKIQPAKLEDSAVYLCASSFTMVGEQFFGPGTRLTVL.

This clone appeared a few times. The chain has TRBV6-1 and TRBJ1-1; D not resolved. The CDR3 consists of 13 residues. V was clipped by 6 bases and J by 1 base, with 9 bases between them. Germline V CDR1 and CDR2: MNHNS, SASEGT. The CDR3 loop is CASRLGPNTEAFF. CDR3 bases: TGTGCCAGCAGATTGGGCCCGAACACTGAAGCTTTCTTT.

This rearrangement joins TRBV11-2 to TRBJ2-1; a weak D match, TRBD2 (5 bases). V was pared by 5 bases and J by 8 bases, with 19 bases between. Germline V gives CDR1 SGHAT, CDR2 FQNNGV. This CDR3 comprises 15 residues. In nucleotides, the CDR3 is TGTGCCAGCAGCCCCAAACAGAGGGTATTCTATGAGCAGTTCTTC. This gives the protein CASSPKQRVFYEQFF.

The V and J genes are TRBV10-2 and TRBJ1-1; TRBD1 agrees at 7 bases. Germline trimming cut 6 bases from V and 5 bases from J; bases unmatched to any gene: 6. This CDR3 spans 13 amino acids. Germline V CDR1 and CDR2: WSHSY, SAAADI. This chain's CDR3 is CASSRQGWTEAFF. CDR3 DNA sequence: TGCGCCAGCAGCCGACAGGGCTGGACTGAAGCTTTCTTT.

V and J are TRBV20-1 and TRBJ1-1; 7 nucleotides agree with TRBD1. The CDR3 sequence is 11 residues long. Trimming removed 4 bases from V and 7 bases from J; junction bases left unmatched: 3. Germline V gene data show CDR1 as DFQATT and CDR2 as SNEGSKA (reference sequence). CDR3 DNA: TGCAGTGCTAAGGGACAGAGTGAAGCTTTCTTT. Protein: CSAKGQSEAFF.

This chain connects TRBV18 to TRBJ2-7, with 8 bases identical to TRBD1. The CDR3 is 16 amino acids. Trimming cost V 6 bases and J 4 bases; bases outside gene matches: 14. Germline CDR1 is KGHSH and CDR2 is LQKENI. CDR3 DNA: TGTGCCAGCTCCCCTATTGAGACAGGGGCCCGGTACGAGCAGTACTTC. This encodes CASSPIETGARYEQYF. Using reference TRBV18 and TRBJ2-7 for the parts outside the CDR3, the full variable domain is NAGVMQNPRHLVRRRGQEARLRCSPMKGHSHVYWYRQLPEEGLKFMVYLQKENIIDESGMPKERFSAEFPKEGPSILRIQQVVRGDSAAYFCASSPIETGARYEQYFGPGTRLTVT.

The chain links TRBV7-4 to TRBJ2-7; possible D gene TRBD2, 9 bases. This CDR3 comprises 19 residues. V gave up 5 bases and J gave up 2 bases, with 28 bases separating them. Germline loops: CDR1 SGHVT, CDR2 SQSDAQ. The CDR3 sequence: CASSREDRAGGGRAYEQYF. The CDR3 coding sequence is TGTGCCAGCAGCAGGGAGGACAGGGCGGGTGGCGGGAGGGCCTACGAGCAGTACTTC.

This clone was detected only a few times. The rearrangement links TRBV2 to TRBJ2-7; 11 bases map to TRBD1. V shed 6 bases and J 3 bases; nucleotides not matched to a gene: 4. The CDR3 contains 14 residues. From germline, CDR1 is SNHLY and CDR2 FYNNEI. The CDR3 loop is CASRTGTGGYEQYF. CDR3 nucleotides: TGTGCCAGCAGGACCGGGACAGGGGGCTACGAGCAGTACTTC.

This clone occurred a few times. The chain couples TRBV28 to TRBJ1-5; TRBD1 might be the D (5 bases). The germline V gene encodes CDR1 MDHEN and CDR2 SYDVKM. The CDR3 spans 14 residues. The germline V and J ends were trimmed by 8 bases and 7 bases, with 18 bases remaining between them. In DNA form, the CDR3 reads TGTGCCAGCTGTCCGGGTTGGGGGAACCAGCCCCAGCATTTT. Its protein product is CASCPGWGNQPQHF.

The chain recombines TRBV16 with TRBJ1-6; D is unclear. The germline gives CDR1 KGHSY, CDR2 FQNENV. V lost 0 bases to trimming and J lost 7 bases, with 4 bases between them. The CDR3 covers 13 residues. The CDR3 region has the DNA TGTGCCAGCAGCCAATCGCCGAATTCACCCCTCCACTTT. As protein: CASSQSPNSPLHF.

The genes are TRBV28 and TRBJ1-2; 7 bases are shared with TRBD1. The V segment lost 6 bases and the J segment 4 bases; nucleotides outside the gene matches: 5. This CDR3 comprises 13 residues. Germline V gene lookup returns CDR1 MDHEN and CDR2 SYDVKM. Here the CDR3 reads CASRPGQVYGYTF. CDR3 sequence (DNA): TGTGCCAGCAGACCCGGACAGGTCTATGGCTACACCTTC.

This sequence joins TRBV5-8 and TRBJ2-3; the D is unclear. CDR3 length equals 15 residues. Germline loops: CDR1 SGHTS, CDR2 YDEGEE. Trimming cost V 4 bases and J 0 bases, with 12 bases left between them. CDR3 sequence (DNA): TGTGCCAGCAGCCCGGAGTGGTCCAGCACAGATACGCAGTATTTT. It is translated as CASSPEWSSTDTQYF.

V usage is TRBV2 and J usage is TRBJ2-1; D unresolved. The germline CDR1 and CDR2 sequences are SNHLY and FYNNEI. The CDR3 covers 13 residues. V lost 4 bases, J lost 5 bases, and 9 bases lay in between. Here the CDR3 DNA reads TGTGCCAGCAGTGTAATATGGGACAATGAGCAGTTCTTC. This translates into CASSVIWDNEQFF.

The chain recombines TRBV6-1 with TRBJ2-1; 9 bases map to TRBD2. Germline assignment: CDR1 MNHNS and CDR2 SASEGT. This CDR3 region has 16 residues. V was clipped by 2 bases and J by 6 bases; unmatched bases: 8. The CDR3 nucleotides are TGTGCCAGCAGTGAAACATGGCGGGGGGGATGCAATGAGCAGTTCTTC. As protein: CASSETWRGGCNEQFF.

The CDR3 nucleotides are TGTGCCAGCTCTACCACTGAGGGTTCACCCCTCCACTTT. This encodes CASSTTEGSPLHF. The gene calls are TRBV18 and TRBJ1-6; D unresolved. Germline CDR1 is KGHSH and CDR2 is LQKENI. The CDR3 length is 13 residues. V lost 6 bases, J lost 9 bases, and 12 bases lay in between.

This chain uses TRBV5-5 with TRBJ1-3, with D unclear. Per germline, CDR1 SGHKS and CDR2 YYEKEE (reference sequence). This CDR3 contains 15 residues. Trimming stripped 3 bases from V and 1 base from J, with 11 bases between. The CDR3 spells CASSSDAGSGNTIYF. Written as DNA, the CDR3 is TGTGCCAGCAGCTCGGACGCCGGGTCTGGAAACACCATATATTTT.

The gene calls are TRBV30 and TRBJ1-6, with 7 positions matching TRBD1. The CDR3 is 15 residues long. V lost 3 bases, J lost 7 bases, and 9 bases stayed unmatched. The germline CDR1 and CDR2 sequences are GTSNPN and SVGIG (reference sequence). The CDR3 DNA sequence: TGTGCCTGGAGGCCCAGACAGGGAGGAAATTCACCCCTCCACTTT. Protein product: CAWRPRQGGNSPLHF.

The rearrangement uses TRBV5-1 and TRBJ1-4, with D hard to call. CDR1 and CDR2 (germline): SGHRS, YFSETQ. This CDR3 comprises 14 residues. Trimming removed 3 bases at V and 6 bases at J, with 12 bases between. This chain's CDR3 is CASSSSPGDEKLFF. The CDR3 nucleotides are TGCGCCAGCAGCTCCTCACCGGGTGATGAAAAACTGTTTTTT.

The chain uses TRBV6-5 and TRBJ1-1; D uncertain. The germline V gene encodes CDR1 MNHEY and CDR2 SVGAGI. The CDR3 sequence is 15 residues long. Trimming took off 4 bases at V and 1 base at J, with 13 bases between the two ends. The CDR3 DNA reads TGTGCCAGCAGTTTGATGGGGAGAGCGAACACTGAAGCTTTCTTT. Protein sequence: CASSLMGRANTEAFF.